Sequencing of this TCR beta chain was carried out in a study of a mutant IDH1 vaccine in newly diagnosed glioma (dated by TCRdb to the early 2020s). About the investigation overall: In the chemotherapy-containing groups, vaccination started alongside temozolomide cycles, whereas in patients who had radiotherapy alone it started 4-6 weeks after radiotherapy. Of the roughly 34 treated patients, around 60% were male and around 40% were female, and the mean age was roughly 38 years. Prior to enrollment, standard therapy consisting of radiotherapy alone, temozolomide alone, or radiochemotherapy with temozolomide had been administered to patients, with the combination being received by most patients. Visit V12 was the week-35 safety follow-up and visit V13 was the week-47 end of study. Peripheral blood was drawn at six visits: V03 (baseline), V05, V07, V10, V12 and V13. For exploratory analyses, fewer than 30 treated patients had longitudinal TCRB deep sequencing done wherever samples were available.

What this sample's time point label stands for: week 47, end of study. Every vaccine dose consisted of 300 ug of a 20-mer mutant IDH1 peptide in Montanide, administered subcutaneously together with topical imiquimod. Patients received eight vaccinations in weeks 1, 3, 5, 7, 11, 15, 19 and 23, corresponding to visits V03 through V10. Newly diagnosed WHO grade 3 or 4 IDH1-mutant astrocytomas showing loss of nuclear ATRX were present in the donors. The samples were drawn from NOA16, a multicentre, single-arm, open-label phase I trial in Germany that tested a mutant IDH1 peptide vaccine in humans for the first time. Genomic DNA for TCRB sequencing was extracted from EDTA blood using the DNeasy Blood and Tissue Kit. Points the paper makes about the study in general: Changes in the top peripheral T cell clonotypes picked up by TCRB sequencing did not appear to be linked to pseudoprogression. Vaccine-induced immune responses across multiple MHC alleles were detected in 93.3% of patients. Availability determined which PBMC samples were chosen for TCRB deep sequencing. The authors stated that sample limitations prevented analyses of patient blood samples from being reproduced.

From the cysteine up to the phenylalanine, the CDR3 has a length of 16 residues. Only the CDR3 region is kept as DNA, spanning 48 bases read in frame from base 1. The germline V and J ends show losses of 3 bases and 5 bases respectively, and no gene match explains 10 bases of the junction. The germline V gene (reference sequence) gives CDR1 as SGHNT and CDR2 as YYREEE. The library was produced with the immunoSEQ multiplex PCR assay. The hsTCRB Kit was used according to the manufacturer's protocol to amplify rearranged TCR beta chain sequences. TCRB libraries were sequenced on an Illumina MiSeq. Processing in the source paper ran as follows. The proprietary platform of the kit vendor was used for demultiplexing, trimming and gene mapping. In TCRdb, the immuneACCESS table is reduced to in-frame sequences with V and J assigned. These tables do not hold every clone; where another copy was compared, an unresolved V gene accounts for under half, and the others remain unexplained. V and J calls and clone size come straight from that table; D and trimming were deduced from the DNA. This sample has tens of thousands of clones in its table, and 82% of those were observed once. In total, the top ten clones hold about 4% of the sample.

A note on this clone: The antigen this receptor binds is unknown. Base qualities were left out, and no much larger clone turns up one base away.

The receptor comes from a man in his forties with glioma. Some clones in this sample may be carry-over from other donors' samples. This specimen was PBMCs, taken from a glioma patient whose treatment included an IDH1 peptide vaccine. The V and J genes are TRBV5-4 and TRBJ2-1; 8 bases in the junction line up with TRBD2. The DNA is TGTGCCAGCAGCTCTCCCTCGGGGGGGCGAAACAATGAGCAGTTCTTC. Its protein product is CASSSPSGGRNNEQFF. The entire variable domain, with the stretches around the CDR3 drawn from the reference TRBV5-4 and TRBJ2-1 proteins, is ETGVTQSPTHLIKTRGQQVTLRCSSQSGHNTVSWYQQALGQGPQFIFQYYREEENGRGNFPPRFSGLQFPNYSSELNVNALELDDSALYLCASSSPSGGRNNEQFFGPGTRLTVL.